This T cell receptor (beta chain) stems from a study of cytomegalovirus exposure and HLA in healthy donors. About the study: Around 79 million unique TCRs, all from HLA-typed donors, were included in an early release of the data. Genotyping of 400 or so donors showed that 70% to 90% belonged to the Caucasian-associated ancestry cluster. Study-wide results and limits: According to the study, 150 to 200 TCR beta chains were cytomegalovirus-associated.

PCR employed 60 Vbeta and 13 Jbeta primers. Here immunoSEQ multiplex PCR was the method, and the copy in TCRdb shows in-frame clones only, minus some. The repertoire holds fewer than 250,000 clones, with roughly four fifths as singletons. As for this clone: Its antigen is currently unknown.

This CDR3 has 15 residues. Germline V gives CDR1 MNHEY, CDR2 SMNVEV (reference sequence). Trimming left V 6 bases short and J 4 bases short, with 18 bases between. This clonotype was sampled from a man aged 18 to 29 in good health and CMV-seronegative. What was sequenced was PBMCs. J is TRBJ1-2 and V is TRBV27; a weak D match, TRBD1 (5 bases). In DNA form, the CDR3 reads TGTGCCAGCAGCCGAAGCGCAGACAGACCCTATGGCTACACCTTC. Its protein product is CASSRSADRPYGYTF.